This T cell receptor (beta chain) originates from a study of shared clonotypes between healthy human individuals. Assay used: immunoSEQ multiplex PCR; TCRdb lists only in-frame clones, some missing. Among millions of clones listed, roughly 95% were seen once. The CDR3 contains 14 residues. V lost 0 bases to trimming and J lost 4 bases, with 9 bases between them. Germline CDR1 GTSNPN, CDR2 SVGIG (reference sequence). This receptor was identified in a man aged 18 to 29 in good health. The J gene is TRBJ2-2, the V gene TRBV30; D uncertain. Sequenced: naive CD4+ T cells sorted from blood. Subset given: CD45RA+ positively selected. In DNA form, the CDR3 reads TGTGCCTGGAGTGTACAACTTTCCACCGGGGAGCTGTTTTTT. Amino acids: CAWSVQLSTGELFF.